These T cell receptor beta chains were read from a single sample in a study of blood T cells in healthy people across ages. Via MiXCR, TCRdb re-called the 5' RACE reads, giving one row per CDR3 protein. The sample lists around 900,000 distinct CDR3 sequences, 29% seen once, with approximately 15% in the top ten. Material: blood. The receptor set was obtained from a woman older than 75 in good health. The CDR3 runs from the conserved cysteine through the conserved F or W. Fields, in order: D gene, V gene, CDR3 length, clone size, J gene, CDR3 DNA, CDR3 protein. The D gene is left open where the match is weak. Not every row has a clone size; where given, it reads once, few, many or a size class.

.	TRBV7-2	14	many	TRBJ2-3	TGTGCCAGCAGCTTAGTAGGGGGTCGGGATACGCAGTATTTT	CASSLVGGRDTQYF
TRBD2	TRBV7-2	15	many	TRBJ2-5	TGTGCCAGCAGCTCCTACGGCGGGGGAGGGGAGACCCAGTACTTC	CASSSYGGGGETQYF
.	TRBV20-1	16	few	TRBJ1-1	TGCAGTGCTAGACAGGGAGGGGGACTTATGAACACTGAAGCTTTCTTT	CSARQGGGLMNTEAFF
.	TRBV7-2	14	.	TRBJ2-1	TGTGCCAGCAGCGCAGGGGCAGGGAGGAATGAGCAGTTCTTC	CASSAGAGRNEQFF
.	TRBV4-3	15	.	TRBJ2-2	TGCGCCAGCAGCCAAGTCAGGGCAGGGACCGGGGAGCTGTTTTTT	CASSQVRAGTGELFF
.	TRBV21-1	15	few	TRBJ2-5	TGTGCCAGAGGACCGTCGATCGTTCTCCAAGAGACCCAGTACTTC	CARGPSIVLQETQYF
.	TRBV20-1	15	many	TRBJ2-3	TGCAGTGCTTCGAAACTCGCGACCGCCACAGATACGCAGTATTTT	CSASKLATATDTQYF
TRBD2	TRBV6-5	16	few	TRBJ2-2	TGTGCCAGCAGTTACTCGTGGCGGGGGGATTTGGGGGAGCTGTTTTTT	CASSYSWRGDLGELFF
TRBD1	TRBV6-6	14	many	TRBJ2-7	TGTGCCTCCAACCGGGGACAGGGGGCCAACGAGCAGTACTTC	CASNRGQGANEQYF
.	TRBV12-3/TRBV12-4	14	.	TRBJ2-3	TGTGCCAGCAGTTTAAGGGGGGGAGGAGATGCGCAGTATTTT	CASSLRGGGDAQYF
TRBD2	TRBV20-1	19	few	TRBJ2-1	TGCAGTGCTAGAGGAGGGCTAGCGGGGGGGTTCGGATCCTACAATGAGCAGTTCTTC	CSARGGLAGGFGSYNEQFF
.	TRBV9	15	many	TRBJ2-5	TGTGCCAGCAGCGTAAATCGTGGGGTTCAAGAGACCCAGTACTTC	CASSVNRGVQETQYF
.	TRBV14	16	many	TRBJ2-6	TGTGCCAGCAGCCCGGTTGGGCTCTCTGGGGCCAACGTCCTGACTTTC	CASSPVGLSGANVLTF
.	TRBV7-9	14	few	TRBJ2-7	TGTGCCAGCAGCTTCCCTTGGGGGTCCAATGAGCAGTACTTC	CASSFPWGSNEQYF
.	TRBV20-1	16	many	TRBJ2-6	TGCAGTGCTAGAGATAGGAGACTCTCTGGGGCCAACGTCCTGACTTTC	CSARDRRLSGANVLTF
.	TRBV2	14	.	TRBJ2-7	TGTGCCAGCAGTGAGCATCAGGTCTCCTACGAGCAGTACTTC	CASSEHQVSYEQYF
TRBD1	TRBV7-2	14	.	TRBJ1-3	TGTGCCAGCAGCCTAGGACAGGGTGGAAACACCATATATTTT	CASSLGQGGNTIYF
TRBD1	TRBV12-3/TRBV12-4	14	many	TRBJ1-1	TGTGCCAGCAGTCGACGGACAGGCGCTATTGAAGCTTTCTTT	CASSRRTGAIEAFF
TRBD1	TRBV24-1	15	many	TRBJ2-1	TGTGCCACCAGTGGGGCGGGACAGGGTGACGATGAGCAGTTCTTC	CATSGAGQGDDEQFF
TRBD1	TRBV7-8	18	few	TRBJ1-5	TGTGCCAGCAGCACGGACAGGGTACTCGCCCAAGGCAATCAGCCCCAGCATTTT	CASSTDRVLAQGNQPQHF
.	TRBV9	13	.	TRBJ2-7	TGTGCCAGCAGCGTCGCTCCCTACAATGAGCAGTACTTC	CASSVAPYNEQYF
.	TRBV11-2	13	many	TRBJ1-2	TGTGCCACCGGGGGCGGGCGTTATTATGGCTACACCTTC	CATGGGRYYGYTF
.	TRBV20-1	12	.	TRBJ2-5	TGCAGTACTGGGCGGGCCCAAGAGACCCAGTACTTC	CSTGRAQETQYF
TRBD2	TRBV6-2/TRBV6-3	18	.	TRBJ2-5	TGTGCCAGCACAGGACTAGCGGGGTCTATGGGTGGCCTCAATGAGCAGTACTTC	CASTGLAGSMGGLNEQYF
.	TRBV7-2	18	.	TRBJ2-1	TGTGCCAGCAGCTCCCCTCTTACGACAGCCGCCTTTAACAATGAGCAGTTCTTC	CASSSPLTTAAFNNEQFF
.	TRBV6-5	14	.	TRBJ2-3	TGTGCCAGCAGGCAACAGGGTAAAACAGATACGCAGTATTTT	CASRQQGKTDTQYF
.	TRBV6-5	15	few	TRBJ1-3	TGTGCCAGCAGATCCCGACAGACCTCTGGAAACACCATATATTTT	CASRSRQTSGNTIYF
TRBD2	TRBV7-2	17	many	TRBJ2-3	TGTGCCAGCAGCTTCGGTGGCGGGGGGCGGGGTGGGGGTACGCAGTATTTT	CASSFGGGGRGGGTQYF
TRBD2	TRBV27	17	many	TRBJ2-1	TGTGCCAGCAGTTTATATGGGACTAGCGACTCCTACAATGAGCAGTTCTTC	CASSLYGTSDSYNEQFF
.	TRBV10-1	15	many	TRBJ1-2	TGCGCCAGCAGCAATCAGGGTTTAGCTAACTATGGCTACACCTTC	CASSNQGLANYGYTF
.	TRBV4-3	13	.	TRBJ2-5	TGCACCAGCAGTTATGAGTTGGTGGAGACCCAGTACTTC	CTSSYELVETQYF
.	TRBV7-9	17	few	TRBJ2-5	TGTGCCGGCAGCCCTTTGGAAAGGGGGATCCCCTCGTGGACCCAGTACTTC	CAGSPLERGIPSWTQYF
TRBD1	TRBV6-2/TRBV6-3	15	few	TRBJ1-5	TGTGCCAGCAGAGCCACAGGGGGCGGAGGTCAGCCCCAGCATTTT	CASRATGGGGQPQHF
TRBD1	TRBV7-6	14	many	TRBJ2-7	TGTGCCAGCAGCCCTGGGACAGGTCTATACGAGCAGTACTTC	CASSPGTGLYEQYF
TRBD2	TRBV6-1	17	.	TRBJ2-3	TGTGCCAGCAGGTCGGGGCTAGCGGGGGGGCCGGGAGATACGCAGTATTTT	CASRSGLAGGPGDTQYF
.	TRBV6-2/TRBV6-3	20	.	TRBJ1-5	TGTGCCAGCAGTTGCCATAGACGATTCGCAGGGCACGGAGACAATCAGCCCCAGCATTTT	CASSCHRRFAGHGDNQPQHF
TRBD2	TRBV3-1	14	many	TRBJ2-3	TGTGCCAGCAGCCAGGGACTAGCGACAGATACGCAGTATTTT	CASSQGLATDTQYF
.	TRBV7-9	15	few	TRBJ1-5	TGTGCCAGCAGCTTATCGTCCGGTCGCAATCAGCCCCAGCATTTT	CASSLSSGRNQPQHF
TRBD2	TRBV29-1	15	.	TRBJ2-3	TGCAGCGTTTCGGGCGGGGGGACGATCAGGCATACGCAGTATTTT	CSVSGGGTIRHTQYF
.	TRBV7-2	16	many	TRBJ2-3	TGTGCCAGCAGCTTAGTACGGCGGGGACCTTTAGATACGCAGTATTTT	CASSLVRRGPLDTQYF
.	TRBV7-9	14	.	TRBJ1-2	TGTGCCAGCAGCCAACCCTCTGGGGGGGAGGGCTACACCTTC	CASSQPSGGEGYTF
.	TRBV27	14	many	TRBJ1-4	TGTGCCAGCAGATCACTCGGTTGGGATGAAAAACTGTTTTTT	CASRSLGWDEKLFF
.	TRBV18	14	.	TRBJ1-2	TGTGCCAGCTCAAAGGCGGACAGAGTCTATGGCTACACCTTC	CASSKADRVYGYTF
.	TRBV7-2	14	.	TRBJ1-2	TGTGCCAGCAGCTCGATGGGGGCGAACTATGGCTACACCTTT	CASSSMGANYGYTF
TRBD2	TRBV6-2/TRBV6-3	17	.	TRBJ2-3	TGTGCCAGCAGCCAACTGTTAAGCGGGGGGGCACCAGATACGCAGTATTTT	CASSQLLSGGAPDTQYF
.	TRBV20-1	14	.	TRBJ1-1	TGCAGTGCCGCCCCTCGGCCGGGGTACACTGAAGCTTTCTTT	CSAAPRPGYTEAFF
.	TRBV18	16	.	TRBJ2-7	TGTGCCAGCTCACAACTCAGGGGTTTCTCCTACAATGAGCAGTACTTC	CASSQLRGFSYNEQYF
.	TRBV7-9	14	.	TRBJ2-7	TGTGCCAGCAGCCCCCAGGCCGACTACAATGAGCAGTACTTC	CASSPQADYNEQYF
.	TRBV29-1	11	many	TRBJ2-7	TGCAGCGTTGAAGTCGCCCGGGAGCAGTACTTC	CSVEVAREQYF
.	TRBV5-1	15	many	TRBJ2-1	TGCGCCAGCAGCTTGGACGATGCCAGAGACAATGAGCAGTTCTTC	CASSLDDARDNEQFF
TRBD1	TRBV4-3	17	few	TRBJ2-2	TGCGCCAGCAGTCTGTTGGGGGACAGTATATACACCGGGGAGCTGTTTTTT	CASSLLGDSIYTGELFF
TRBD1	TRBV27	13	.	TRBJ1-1	TGTGCCAGCAGTCACAGGGGGAGGCCTGAAGCTTTCTTT	CASSHRGRPEAFF
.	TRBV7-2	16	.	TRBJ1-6	TGTGCCAGCAGCTTAGGAAAGGGCAGGGGCGGGTCACCCCTCCACTTT	CASSLGKGRGGSPLHF
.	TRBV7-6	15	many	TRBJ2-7	TGTGCCAGCAGCCCCACCTCCACAGGGTTCTACGAGCAGTACTTC	CASSPTSTGFYEQYF